One sample yielded the 15 T cell receptor beta chains listed below, sequenced in a study of cytomegalovirus exposure and HLA in healthy donors (TCRdb year 2017). Preparation of the library involved the immunoSEQ multiplex PCR assay. The multiplex PCR relied on a mix of 60 forward primers for TCR Vbeta segments and 13 reverse primers for TCR Jbeta segments. TCRdb obtained this table from immuneACCESS and retained in-frame rearrangements with V and J assigned. These tables miss some clones; where compared with another copy, unresolved V genes account for less than half of the shortfall, and the remainder is unexplained. Counted in this sample were 100,000 or so clones; less than 80% of them appeared once. The ten largest account for about 4% of the sample. Sequencing was performed on PBMCs. The source is a man in his forties in good health and CMV-seronegative.

This clone was counted between two and nine times. The rearrangement uses TRBV6-1 and TRBJ1-2, with TRBD1 matching over 10 bases. There are 15 residues in the CDR3. Germline trimming cut 6 bases from V and 0 bases from J; bases unmatched to any gene: 4. The germline V gene has CDR1 MNHNS and CDR2 SASEGT. The CDR3 sequence: CASRQTGGPNYGYTF. The CDR3 region has the DNA TGTGCCAGCAGGCAGACAGGGGGCCCTAACTATGGCTACACCTTC.

The genes are TRBV7-2 and TRBJ1-6; no definite D call. V was trimmed by 1 base and J by 17 bases, leaving 12 bases between them. The CDR3 consists of 12 residues. The germline V gene has CDR1 SGHTA and CDR2 FQGNSA. CDR3 sequence (DNA): TGTGCCAGCAGCTTAGTGAGTGGTGCCGTCCACTTT. This codes for CASSLVSGAVHF.

This clone appeared a few times. V usage is TRBV19 and J usage is TRBJ2-7; 7 bases are a match to TRBD1. The CDR3 has 17 amino acids. Losses at the gene ends were 5 bases for V and 0 bases for J; bases not matched to a gene: 13. Germline CDR1 reads LNHDA; CDR2 reads SQIVND (reference sequence). The chain's CDR3 is CASSPLRQGISSYEQYV. Written as DNA, the CDR3 is TGTGCCAGTAGTCCCCTACGACAGGGAATCAGCTCCTACGAGCAGTACGTC.

This chain uses TRBV27 with TRBJ2-7; TRBD1 agrees at 10 bases. CDR3 length: 15 residues. Germline CDR1 and CDR2: MNHEY and SMNVEV (reference sequence). V gave up 5 bases and J gave up 3 bases; unmatched junction bases: 7. CDR3 loop: CASSPTGTGVYEQYF. The CDR3 DNA is TGTGCCAGCAGTCCCACCGGGACAGGGGTCTACGAGCAGTACTTC.

V is TRBV2 and J is TRBJ2-5, with TRBD2 matching over 8 bases. Germline CDR1 and CDR2: SNHLY and FYNNEI. The CDR3 loop spans 16 amino acids. Germline trimming cut 6 bases from V and 2 bases from J; bases unmatched to any gene: 11. This CDR3 is CASRTIWTSPQETQYF. Written as DNA, the CDR3 is TGTGCCAGCAGGACTATTTGGACTAGCCCACAAGAGACCCAGTACTTC.

This clone was detected only a few times. This sequence joins TRBV7-8 and TRBJ2-1; D gene unclear. V shed 3 bases and J shed 10 bases, with 13 bases lying between them. The CDR3 has 13 amino acids. Germline CDR1 reads SGHVS; CDR2 reads FQNEAQ. The DNA of the CDR3 is TGTGCCAGCAGCTTTATACCACAATACGAGCAGTTCTTC. Translated: CASSFIPQYEQFF. The full variable domain, completed using reference TRBV7-8 and TRBJ2-1, is GAGVSQSPRYKVAKRGQDVALRCDPISGHVSLFWYQQALGQGPEFLTYFQNEAQLDKSGLPSDRFFAERPEGSVSTLKIQRTQQEDSAVYLCASSFIPQYEQFFGPGTRLTVL.

In this sample, this clone turned up a few times. This sequence joins TRBV4-3 and TRBJ1-2, with D possibly being TRBD1 (5 bases). Germline-derived CDR1 and CDR2 are LGHNA and YSLEER. There are 16 residues in the CDR3. V was pared by 1 base and J by 2 bases, with 14 bases between. CDR3 DNA: TGCGCCAGCAGCCAAGGGGGGGGACGGAGAAACTATGGCTACACCTTC. Residues: CASSQGGGRRNYGYTF.

The genes are TRBV7-7 and TRBJ2-5; 7 bases map to TRBD1. The germline CDR1 and CDR2 sequences are SSHAT and FNYEAQ (reference sequence). J lost 5 bases, V lost 4 bases, and 10 bases had no gene match. There are 15 residues in the CDR3. Written as DNA, the CDR3 is TGTGCCAGCAGCTGGGGAGACAGGGTCACCGAGACCCAGTACTTC. This codes for CASSWGDRVTETQYF.

This clone was seen a single time. The rearrangement links TRBV5-6 to TRBJ1-4; the match to TRBD1 covers 8 bases. CDR3 length equals 16 residues. The germline V gene has CDR1 SGHDT and CDR2 YYEEEE. V was pared by 0 bases and J by 5 bases, with 6 bases of the junction left unmatched. Here the CDR3 reads CASSLVQGALNEKLFF. The DNA for the CDR3 is TGTGCCAGCAGCTTGGTGCAGGGGGCCTTGAATGAAAAACTGTTTTTT.

This clone was seen a few times. The J gene is TRBJ2-3, the V gene TRBV5-1; no firm D call. V lost 2 bases to trimming and J lost 2 bases, with 6 bases between them. Germline CDR1 SGHRS, CDR2 YFSETQ. The CDR3 is made up of 13 amino acids. The CDR3, as DNA: TGCGCCAGCAGCTTACTCCCCACAGATACGCAGTATTTT. This sequence encodes CASSLLPTDTQYF.

The CDR3 here is CASSPRTGGDQPQHF. CDR3 DNA sequence: TGCGCCAGCAGCCCCCGGACAGGGGGCGATCAGCCCCAGCATTTT. The V call is TRBV5-1, the J call TRBJ1-5; TRBD1 agrees at 11 bases. Germline values: CDR1 SGHRS, CDR2 YFSETQ. CDR3 length: 15 amino acids. V gave up 4 bases and J gave up 5 bases; unmatched junction bases: 5.

V gene TRBV11-2 combines with J gene TRBJ1-2, with 9 bases fitting TRBD1. J was trimmed by 2 bases and V by 6 bases; bases with no gene match: 7. This CDR3 contains 15 residues. The V gene's germline CDR1 is SGHAT and CDR2 FQNNGV. This CDR3 is CASSSLGTGNYGYTF. The CDR3, as DNA: TGTGCCAGCAGTTCCCTGGGGACAGGGAACTATGGCTACACCTTC.

J is TRBJ1-3 and V is TRBV19; TRBD1 aligns across 9 bases. CDR1 is LNHDA, CDR2 SQIVND, per germline (reference sequence). V lost 5 bases and J lost 3; bases outside the gene matches: 8. The CDR3 sequence is 16 residues long. The CDR3 DNA sequence: TGTGCCAGTAGTGCGGGGACAGGGAGTTTTGGAAACACCATATATTTT. This codes for CASSAGTGSFGNTIYF.

V gene TRBV5-4 combines with J gene TRBJ2-5; 7 nucleotides align to TRBD2. The trim removed 3 bases at V and 2 bases at J, leaving 10 bases unmatched. The CDR3 is made up of 16 amino acids. CDR1 SGHNT and CDR2 YYREEE come from the germline V gene (reference sequence). CDR3 in amino acids: CASSWDRGVGQETQYF. CDR3 sequence (DNA): TGTGCCAGCAGCTGGGACCGGGGGGTCGGGCAAGAGACCCAGTACTTC.

The V gene is TRBV7-9, the J gene TRBJ2-3, with 10 bases that match TRBD2. From germline, CDR1 is SEHNR and CDR2 FQNEAQ (reference sequence). The CDR3 loop spans 16 amino acids. Trimming took 2 bases from V and 2 from J; bases not matched to a gene: 4. In nucleotides, the CDR3 is TGTGCCAGCAGCTTACCGACTAGCGGGCCCACAGATACGCAGTATTTT. Amino acid sequence: CASSLPTSGPTDTQYF. Looking up the rest from reference TRBV7-9 and TRBJ2-3 gives the full variable domain: DTGVSQNPRHKITKRGQNVTFRCDPISEHNRLYWYRQTLGQGPEFLTYFQNEAQLEKSRLLSDRFSAERPKGSFSTLEIQRTEQGDSAMYLCASSLPTSGPTDTQYFGPGTRLTVL.